The 27 T cell receptor beta chains below come from one sample, sequenced in a study of vaccination effects on CD4 cells after COVID-19. Before sequencing took place, the ViraFEST assay used viral peptide pools to expand antigen-specific CD4+ T cells. The culture ran for under eleven days, and then CD4+ T cells were isolated. Convalescent patients had PCR-confirmed SARS-CoV-2 infection between March and December 2020. Their specific antigens are unknown. Profiling relied on immunoSEQ multiplex PCR, and the TCRdb table lists in-frame clones only, not all of them. The data contain about 45,000 clones, approximately 72% of them singletons. Sequenced material: CD4+ T cells from PBMCs cultured with a peptide pool, taken before COVID-19 vaccination. The source is a human donor who had a prior SARS-CoV-2 infection.

The chain has TRBV12-3 or TRBV12-4 and TRBJ2-7, with 8 bases matching TRBD1. The CDR3 is 13 residues long. The V gene end was trimmed by 6 bases and the J gene end by 4 bases; junction bases not matched to a gene: 5. The CDR3 reads CASSRDRSYEQYF. CDR3 nucleotides: TGTGCCAGCAGCCGGGACAGGAGTTACGAGCAGTACTTC.

The gene calls are TRBV7-2 and TRBJ1-4, with unresolved D. Trimming pared 5 bases from V and 5 bases from J, leaving 12 bases between. Germline V gene lookup returns CDR1 SGHTA and CDR2 FQGNSA. The CDR3 is 14 amino acids. CDR3 DNA: TGTGCCAGCAGCCTAATGGGCTCCAATGAAAAACTGTTTTTT. Translation: CASSLMGSNEKLFF.

This chain connects TRBV18 to TRBJ2-1, with 9 positions matching TRBD2. In germline, CDR1 is KGHSH, CDR2 LQKENI. This CDR3 has 15 amino acids. The V and J ends lost 2 bases and 2 bases, in that order; junction bases with no gene match: 1. CDR3: CASSPSGRPYNEQFF. Here the CDR3 DNA reads TGTGCCAGCTCACCAAGCGGGAGGCCCTACAATGAGCAGTTCTTC.

This chain links TRBV7-2 with TRBJ2-5, with D maybe TRBD2 (6 bases). The CDR3 contains 16 residues. Trimming took 1 base from V and 2 from J, leaving 14 bases between them. CDR1 is SGHTA and CDR2 is FQGNSA in the germline V gene. For the CDR3, the DNA is TGTGCCAGCAGCTTAGTGCCTGGGCGGGGACAAGAGACCCAGTACTTC. Amino acid sequence: CASSLVPGRGQETQYF.

The rearrangement joins TRBV7-2 to TRBJ1-3; D is ambiguous. Germline V CDR1 and CDR2: SGHTA, FQGNSA. The CDR3 consists of 15 residues. The V end was cut by 5 bases, the J end by 2 bases, with 13 bases between. The CDR3 DNA follows: TGTGCCAGCAGCGCATGGGGAGAAGCTGGAAACACCATATATTTT. This sequence encodes CASSAWGEAGNTIYF.

This clone was seen once. This sequence joins TRBV2 and TRBJ2-7; D unresolved. The CDR3 is 13 amino acids. V lost 2 bases to trimming and J lost 2 bases, with 7 bases between them. CDR1 is SNHLY, CDR2 FYNNEI, per germline. CDR3 DNA: TGTGCCAGCAGTGAATCACGGGCCTACGAGCAGTACTTC. This gives the protein CASSESRAYEQYF.

The chain joins TRBV18 to TRBJ2-7; maybe TRBD2 (6 bases). The germline CDR1 and CDR2 sequences are KGHSH and LQKENI. The V end was cut by 5 bases, the J end by 5 bases, with 10 bases between. The length of the CDR3 is 12 residues. The DNA for the CDR3 is TGTGCCAGCTCAAGCGCGGGGAACGAGCAGTACTTC. This translates into CASSSAGNEQYF.

The genes are TRBV5-5 and TRBJ2-7; 8 bases map to TRBD1. The V gene's germline CDR1 is SGHKS and CDR2 YYEKEE (reference sequence). CDR3 length: 17 residues. V gave up 1 base and J gave up 3 bases; unmatched junction bases: 12. CDR3 region: CASSLSLPDRGYYEQYF. The DNA of the CDR3 is TGTGCCAGCAGCTTGTCGCTCCCCGACAGGGGCTACTACGAGCAGTACTTC.

V gene TRBV5-1 combines with J gene TRBJ1-1; 8 positions agree with TRBD1. Trimming removed 1 base from V and 4 bases from J; junction bases left unmatched: 6. The CDR3 loop spans 15 amino acids. Germline CDR1 and CDR2: SGHRS and YFSETQ. CDR3 DNA: TGCGCCAGCAGCTTGTTTTGGCAGGGGGCCACTGAAGCTTTCTTT. Its protein product is CASSLFWQGATEAFF.

The chain combines TRBV5-5 with TRBJ1-2, with unresolved D. This CDR3 region has 13 residues. Between the trimmed V and J ends, which lost 4 bases and 2 bases, there was a span of 9 bases. Germline values: CDR1 SGHKS, CDR2 YYEKEE (reference sequence). CDR3 in amino acids: CASSQRVNYGYTF. In DNA, the CDR3 is TGTGCCAGCAGCCAGAGGGTAAACTATGGCTACACCTTC.

The chain combines TRBV20-1 with TRBJ1-4; D is possibly TRBD1 (5 bases). The germline V gene has CDR1 DFQATT and CDR2 SNEGSKA (reference sequence). V lost 3 bases to trimming and J lost 8 bases, with 16 bases between them. The CDR3 contains 14 residues. This CDR3 reads CSASSPGWGEKLFF. In DNA form, the CDR3 reads TGCAGTGCTAGTTCACCGGGATGGGGGGAAAAACTGTTTTTT.

The chain recombines TRBV6-5 with TRBJ2-7; the D gene is possibly TRBD1 (5 bases). Trimming took off 8 bases at V and 4 bases at J, with 15 bases between the two ends. This CDR3 comprises 13 residues. CDR1 and CDR2 (germline): MNHEY, SVGAGI. The CDR3 coding sequence is TGTGCCAGCCGTAAGGGGCCAGGATACGAGCAGTACTTC. Residues: CASRKGPGYEQYF.

The chain recombines TRBV28 with TRBJ1-2; D remains unclear. The V and J ends lost 5 bases and 6 bases respectively, with 22 bases between them. The CDR3 is made up of 16 amino acids. Germline V gene data show CDR1 as MDHEN and CDR2 as SYDVKM. The CDR3 reads CASSPGQPTLYHGYTF. The DNA for the CDR3 is TGTGCCAGCAGTCCGGGCCAGCCCACGCTCTACCATGGCTACACCTTC.

This chain connects TRBV5-1 to TRBJ1-6; D unresolved. The CDR3 covers 12 residues. With 4 bases removed from V and 9 bases from J, the gap between germline ends came to 8 bases. The germline V gene encodes CDR1 SGHRS and CDR2 YFSETQ. CDR3 sequence: CASSLNGSPLHF. As DNA, the CDR3 is TGCGCCAGCAGCCTAAACGGTTCACCCCTCCACTTT. The entire variable domain, with the rest obtained from reference TRBV5-1 and TRBJ1-6, is as follows: KAGVTQTPRYLIKTRGQQVTLSCSPISGHRSVSWYQQTPGQGLQFLFEYFSETQRNKGNFPGRFSGRQFSNSRSEMNVSTLELGDSALYLCASSLNGSPLHFGNGTRLTVT.

In this sample, this clone turned up many times. The CDR3 reads CASSLDRGRDIQYF. Written as DNA, the CDR3 is TGTGCCAGCAGCTTGGACAGGGGGCGTGACATTCAGTACTTC. The chain links TRBV5-8 to TRBJ2-4, with 9 bases fitting TRBD1. This CDR3 spans 14 amino acids. From germline, CDR1 is SGHTS and CDR2 YDEGEE. With 0 bases clipped from V and 8 bases from J, the junction kept 3 bases outside the gene matches.

The J gene is TRBJ2-2, the V gene TRBV5-1; D is perhaps TRBD1 (6 bases). The V gene lost 4 bases and the J gene lost 4 bases, with 14 bases spanning the gap. The germline V gene has CDR1 SGHRS and CDR2 YFSETQ. This CDR3 region has 15 residues. The chain's CDR3 is CASSGTGYITGELFF. The CDR3 DNA sequence: TGCGCCAGCAGCGGAACAGGGTATATCACCGGGGAGCTGTTTTTT.

The rearrangement uses TRBV11-3 and TRBJ1-1; D call uncertain. V shed 0 bases and J shed 6 bases, with 11 bases lying between them. The germline gives CDR1 SGHNT, CDR2 YENEEA. This CDR3 is built from 14 residues. This CDR3 reads CASSLDTARAEAFF. CDR3 DNA sequence: TGTGCCAGCAGCTTAGATACAGCCCGGGCTGAAGCTTTCTTT.

The rearrangement uses TRBV7-2 and TRBJ1-2, with D perhaps TRBD1 (5 bases). Per germline, CDR1 SGHTA and CDR2 FQGNSA. V was shortened by 1 base and J by 7 bases, with 22 bases between the two germline ends. There are 17 residues in the CDR3. The CDR3 DNA sequence: TGTGCCAGCAGCTTAGTCTCCGGGTCTGGGGCGGGAGGTGGCTACACCTTC. As protein: CASSLVSGSGAGGGYTF.

The V gene is TRBV12-5, the J gene TRBJ1-2; D is unresolved. The germline gives CDR1 LGHNT, CDR2 FRNRAP. V lost 2 bases to trimming and J lost 8 bases, with 15 bases between them. The CDR3 sequence is 14 residues long. DNA for the CDR3: TGTGCTAGTGGTTTGACCCCGCGCCGGGTCGGCTACACCTTC. It yields the protein CASGLTPRRVGYTF.

The chain employs TRBV18 and TRBJ2-2; no clear D gene. This CDR3 has 13 amino acids. The ends were cut back, 0 bases at V and 7 bases at J, with 6 bases in the middle. CDR1 and CDR2 from the germline V gene are KGHSH and LQKENI. Here the CDR3 DNA reads TGTGCCAGCTCACCACCGCTTGACGGGGAGCTGTTTTTT. Protein sequence: CASSPPLDGELFF.

J is TRBJ2-1 and V is TRBV11-2, with a possible D match to TRBD2 (7 bases). The V end lost 4 bases, the J end lost 8 bases, and 30 bases lay between the germline ends. Germline lookup yields CDR1 SGHAT and CDR2 FQNNGV. CDR3 length equals 19 residues. CDR3 amino acids: CASSSRGGVLEIKADEQFF. The CDR3 DNA reads as TGTGCCAGCAGCTCGAGGGGGGGGGTTTTAGAAATAAAGGCGGATGAGCAGTTCTTC. Supplemented by reference TRBV11-2 and TRBJ2-1, the full variable domain reads EAGVAQSPRYKIIEKRQSVAFWCNPISGHATLYWYQQILGQGPKLLIQFQNNGVVDDSQLPKDRFSAERLKGVDSTLKIQPAKLEDSAVYLCASSSRGGVLEIKADEQFFGPGTRLTVL.

The chain is built from TRBV6-6 and TRBJ1-4; TRBD1 is a possible D gene (6 bases). The CDR3 consists of 15 residues. V was pared by 2 bases and J by 4 bases, with 11 bases between. The germline CDR1 and CDR2 sequences are MNHNY and SVGAGI (reference sequence). The CDR3 sequence is CASSYPRDINEKLFF. The CDR3 DNA follows: TGTGCCAGCAGTTACCCCAGGGACATTAATGAAAAACTGTTTTTT.

The chain combines TRBV18 with TRBJ2-7, with D perhaps TRBD2 (6 bases). Trimming cost V 8 bases and J 7 bases, with 15 bases left between them. This CDR3 spans 12 amino acids. The V gene's germline CDR1 is KGHSH and CDR2 LQKENI. The CDR3 loop is CASNREIGEQYF. The CDR3 bases are TGTGCCAGCAACCGGGAGATCGGGGAGCAGTACTTC.

The chain recombines TRBV11-2 with TRBJ2-2; D might be TRBD1 (6 bases). CDR1 and CDR2 from the germline V gene are SGHAT and FQNNGV. The CDR3 is 13 amino acids. Trimming removed 5 bases at V and 6 bases at J, with 10 bases between. For the CDR3, the DNA is TGTGCCAGCAGCCGAGGGGGACCCGGGGAGCTGTTTTTT. Translating it yields CASSRGGPGELFF.

The chain carries TRBV5-6 and TRBJ2-1, with 10 bases fitting TRBD2. The CDR3 runs to 16 residues. Germline V gene sequence: CDR1 SGHDT, CDR2 YYEEEE. The V gene end was trimmed by 2 bases and the J gene end by 2 bases; junction bases not matched to a gene: 4. The CDR3: CASSFLLAGAYNEQFF. CDR3 nucleotide sequence: TGTGCCAGCAGCTTCCTCCTAGCGGGGGCCTACAATGAGCAGTTCTTC.

The rearrangement uses TRBV6-2 or TRBV6-3 and TRBJ1-1; 9 nucleotides match TRBD1. The CDR3 runs 15 residues. Germline CDR1 and CDR2: MNHEY and SVGEGT. Trimming cost V 2 bases and J 4 bases; bases outside gene matches: 5. Here the CDR3 reads CASSYLGQGSTEAFF. The CDR3 nucleotides read TGTGCCAGCAGTTACCTGGGACAGGGTAGCACTGAAGCTTTCTTT.

The genes are TRBV11-3 and TRBJ2-1; tentatively, D is TRBD2 (5 bases). Trimming cost V 7 bases and J 8 bases, with 18 bases left between them. This CDR3 spans 14 amino acids. Germline V lookup: CDR1 SGHNT, CDR2 YENEEA. The CDR3 loop is CASTPREGSHEQFF. The CDR3 coding sequence is TGTGCCAGCACCCCGCGCGAGGGTTCCCATGAGCAGTTCTTC. The full variable domain, its missing parts supplied by reference TRBV11-3 and TRBJ2-1, is EAGVVQSPRYKIIEKKQPVAFWCNPISGHNTLYWYLQNLGQGPELLIRYENEEAVDDSQLPKDRFSAERLKGVDSTLKIQPAELGDSAVYLCASTPREGSHEQFFGPGTRLTVL.